This T cell receptor beta chain derives from a study of T cells in localized non-small cell lung cancer. Study-level findings and limits: Uninvolved adjacent lung showed peak T cell clonality, exceeding tumor. Median roughly 57 top-100 tumor clones were shared with paired adjacent lung.

Concerning this clone: As yet, its antigen is unknown.

TCRdb's copy holds only in-frame clones and misses some; the assay was immunoSEQ multiplex PCR. This sample has roughly 34,000 clones, with 80% to 90% found just once. The CDR3 runs 14 residues. The trim removed 6 bases at V and 2 bases at J, leaving 3 bases unmatched. Germline-derived CDR1 and CDR2 are MNHEY and SVGAGI. The receptor's source is a male donor older than 55 with stage III lung adenocarcinoma. The rearrangement uses TRBV6-5 and TRBJ2-3; TRBD1 aligns across 9 bases. The specimen comprised peripheral blood, sampled before any cancer treatment. CDR3 in DNA: TGTGCCAGCAGACGGGACAGGGACACAGATACGCAGTATTTT. This translates into CASRRDRDTDTQYF.